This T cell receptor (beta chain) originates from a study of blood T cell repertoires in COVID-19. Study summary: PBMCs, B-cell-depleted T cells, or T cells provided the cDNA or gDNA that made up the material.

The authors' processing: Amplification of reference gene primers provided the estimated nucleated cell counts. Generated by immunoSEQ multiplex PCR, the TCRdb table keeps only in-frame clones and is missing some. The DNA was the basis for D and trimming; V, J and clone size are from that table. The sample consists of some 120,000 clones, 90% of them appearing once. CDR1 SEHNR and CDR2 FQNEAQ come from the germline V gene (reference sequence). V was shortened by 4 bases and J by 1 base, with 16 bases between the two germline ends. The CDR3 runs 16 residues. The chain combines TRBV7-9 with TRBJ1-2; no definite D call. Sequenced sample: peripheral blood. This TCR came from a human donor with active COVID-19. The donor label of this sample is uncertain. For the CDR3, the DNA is TGTGCCAGCAGCTCCACTCTTTGGACTGATAACTATGGCTACACCTTC. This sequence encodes CASSSTLWTDNYGYTF.